The 8 T cell receptor beta chains below all came from one sample that was sequenced in a study of blood T cell repertoires in COVID-19. Assay: immunoSEQ multiplex PCR; the TCRdb copy retains only in-frame clones and omits some. The profile shows around 300,000 clones, under 90% of them singletons. The specimen was peripheral blood. The origin of the receptors is a woman in her thirties or forties who had recovered from COVID-19.

The chain recombines TRBV5-5 with TRBJ2-5; no clear D gene. Trimming took 4 bases from V and 2 from J, leaving 9 bases between them. Per the germline V gene, CDR1 is SGHKS and CDR2 is YYEKEE (reference sequence). The CDR3 is 13 amino acids. The CDR3 bases are TGTGCCAGCAGCCCCCCAATGCAAGAGACCCAGTACTTC. Its translation: CASSPPMQETQYF.

This clone has a handful of counts. The chain couples TRBV27 to TRBJ1-3; D is possibly TRBD1 (6 bases). Trimming cost V 5 bases and J 0 bases, with 11 bases left between them. CDR1 and CDR2 from the germline V gene are MNHEY and SMNVEV (reference sequence). The length of the CDR3 is 15 residues. CDR3 in DNA: TGTGCCAGCAGTCCCCAGGGGACCTCTGGAAACACCATATATTTT. Its translation is CASSPQGTSGNTIYF.

The gene calls are TRBV2 and TRBJ2-1; 9 bases align to TRBD2. The CDR3 loop spans 14 amino acids. Trimming removed 2 bases from V and 8 bases from J; junction bases left unmatched: 4. In germline, CDR1 is SNHLY, CDR2 FYNNEI. CDR3 sequence: CASSELAGRDEQFF. CDR3 sequence (DNA): TGTGCCAGCAGTGAACTAGCGGGACGGGATGAGCAGTTCTTC.

The V gene is TRBV7-2, the J gene TRBJ1-1; TRBD1 matches at 8 bases. Germline trimming cut 5 bases from V and 1 base from J; bases unmatched to any gene: 9. This CDR3 has 16 amino acids. CDR1 SGHTA and CDR2 FQGNSA come from the germline V gene. CDR3 sequence: CASSPRTGFTNTEAFF. For the CDR3, the DNA is TGTGCCAGCAGCCCGCGGACAGGGTTTACGAACACTGAAGCTTTCTTT.

CDR3 residues: CASSLPGSAYEQYF. Written as DNA, the CDR3 is TGTGCCAGCAGCTTACCCGGGAGCGCCTACGAGCAGTACTTC. The gene calls are TRBV7-9 and TRBJ2-7, with D maybe TRBD2 (6 bases). CDR1 and CDR2 from the germline V gene are SEHNR and FQNEAQ (reference sequence). V was pared by 2 bases and J by 2 bases, with 10 bases between. This CDR3 is built from 14 residues. Drawing the rest from reference TRBV7-9 and TRBJ2-7, the complete variable domain is DTGVSQNPRHKITKRGQNVTFRCDPISEHNRLYWYRQTLGQGPEFLTYFQNEAQLEKSRLLSDRFSAERPKGSFSTLEIQRTEQGDSAMYLCASSLPGSAYEQYFGPGTRLTVT.

The chain joins TRBV30 to TRBJ2-7, with unresolved D. This CDR3 region has 12 residues. Germline assignment: CDR1 GTSNPN and CDR2 SVGIG (reference sequence). The ends were cut back, 5 bases at V and 0 bases at J, with 8 bases in the middle. CDR3 in DNA: TGTGCCTGGTCAGAAACCTCCTACGAGCAGTACTTC. This gives the protein CAWSETSYEQYF.

The chain recombines TRBV2 with TRBJ2-1; 7 positions agree with TRBD1. The CDR3 sequence is 14 residues long. After removal of 3 bases from V and 6 bases from J, the junction contained 5 bases not matched to a gene. Germline V gene data show CDR1 as SNHLY and CDR2 as FYNNEI. CDR3 in amino acids: CASSDPTGVNEQFF. CDR3 bases: TGTGCCAGCAGTGACCCCACAGGGGTCAATGAGCAGTTCTTC.

The chain combines TRBV3-1 (or the pseudogene TRBV3-2) with TRBJ2-7, with D unclear. Deletions cut 0 bases from V and 6 bases from J, with 6 bases between. This CDR3 has 12 residues. Germline-derived CDR1 and CDR2 are LGHDT and YNNKEL (reference sequence). The CDR3 spells CASSQEYREQYF. CDR3 DNA sequence: TGTGCCAGCAGCCAAGAATATCGCGAGCAGTACTTC.